This T cell receptor (beta chain) stems from a study of T-cell memory formation after mild COVID-19. This clonotype has only a few counts. The antigen remains unidentified. Germline lookup yields CDR1 SGHRS and CDR2 YFSETQ. Deletions cut 2 bases from V and 1 base from J, with 13 bases between. The CDR3 sequence is 15 residues long. TCRdb ran MiXCR on the 5' RACE reads and lists one entry per CDR3 protein. The table has 350,000 to 500,000 distinct CDR3 sequences, about 20% seen once. Study-level results: Among clones contracting day 15 to 85, CD4/CD8 was balanced, whereas later expanders leaned CD4+.

V is TRBV5-1 and J is TRBJ2-7; TRBD1 might be the D (6 bases). Material: PBMCs or a T cell subset sorted from them (not recorded which). This TCR was sampled from an adult woman who had mild COVID-19 (a few samples of this study predate the infection). Cell type and time point are not known. CDR3 DNA: TGCGCCAGCAGCTTAACGTGGGGGCAATCCTACGAGCAGTACTTC. This translates into CASSLTWGQSYEQYF.